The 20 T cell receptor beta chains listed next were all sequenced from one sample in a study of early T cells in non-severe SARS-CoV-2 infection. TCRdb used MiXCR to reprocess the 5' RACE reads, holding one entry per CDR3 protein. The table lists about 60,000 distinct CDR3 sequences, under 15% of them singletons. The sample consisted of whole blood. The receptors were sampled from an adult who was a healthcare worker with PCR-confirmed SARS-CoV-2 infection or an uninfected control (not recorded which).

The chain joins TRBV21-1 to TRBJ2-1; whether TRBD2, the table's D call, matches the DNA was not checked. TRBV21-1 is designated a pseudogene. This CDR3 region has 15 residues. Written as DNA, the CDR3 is TGTGCCAGCAGCAAACGACTAGCGGGGGGCAATGAGCAGTTCTTC. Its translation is CASSKRLAGGNEQFF.

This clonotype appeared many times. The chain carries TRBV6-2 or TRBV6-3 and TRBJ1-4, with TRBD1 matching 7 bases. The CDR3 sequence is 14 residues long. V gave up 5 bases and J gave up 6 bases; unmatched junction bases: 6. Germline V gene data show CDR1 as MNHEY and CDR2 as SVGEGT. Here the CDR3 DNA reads TGTGCCAGCAGTCGACAGGGAATTGATGAAAAACTGTTTTTT. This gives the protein CASSRQGIDEKLFF.

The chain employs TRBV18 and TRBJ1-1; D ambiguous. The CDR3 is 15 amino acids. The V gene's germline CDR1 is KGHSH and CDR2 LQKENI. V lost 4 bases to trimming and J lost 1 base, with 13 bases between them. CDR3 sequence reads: CASSLPKGSNTEAFF. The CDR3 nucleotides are TGTGCCAGCTCACTACCTAAAGGGTCGAACACTGAAGCTTTCTTT.

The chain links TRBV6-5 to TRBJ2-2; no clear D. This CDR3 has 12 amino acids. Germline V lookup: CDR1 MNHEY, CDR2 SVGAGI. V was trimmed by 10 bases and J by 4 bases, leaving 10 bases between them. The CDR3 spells CATQLITGELFF. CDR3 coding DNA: TGTGCCACCCAACTAATCACCGGGGAGCTGTTTTTT.

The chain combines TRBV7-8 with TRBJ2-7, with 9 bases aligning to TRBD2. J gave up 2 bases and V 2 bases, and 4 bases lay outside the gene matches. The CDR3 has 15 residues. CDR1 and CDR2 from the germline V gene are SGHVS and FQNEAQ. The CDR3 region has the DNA TGTGCCAGCAGCTTACGACTAGCGGAAGCCTACGAGCAGTACTTC. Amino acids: CASSLRLAEAYEQYF.

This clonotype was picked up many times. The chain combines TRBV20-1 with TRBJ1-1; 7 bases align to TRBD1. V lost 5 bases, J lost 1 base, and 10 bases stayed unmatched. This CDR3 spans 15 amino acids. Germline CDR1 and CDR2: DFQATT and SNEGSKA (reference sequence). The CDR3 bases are TGCAGTGCTGTCGTGACAGGGTTCGAGAACACTGAAGCTTTCTTT. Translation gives CSAVVTGFENTEAFF.

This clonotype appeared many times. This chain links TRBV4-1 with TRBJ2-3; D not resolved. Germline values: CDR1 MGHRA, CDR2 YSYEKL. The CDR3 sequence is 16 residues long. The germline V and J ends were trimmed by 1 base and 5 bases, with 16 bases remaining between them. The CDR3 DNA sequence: TGCGCCAGCAGCCAAGTTATGGTCGGGCAAGGAGATACGCAGTATTTT. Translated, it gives CASSQVMVGQGDTQYF.

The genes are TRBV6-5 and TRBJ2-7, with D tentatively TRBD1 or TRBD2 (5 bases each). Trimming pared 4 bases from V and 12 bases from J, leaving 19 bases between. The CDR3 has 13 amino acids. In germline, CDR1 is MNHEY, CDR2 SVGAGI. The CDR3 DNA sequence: TGTGCCAGCAGTTTAGCGCAGGGCCTCTCACCGTACTTC. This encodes CASSLAQGLSPYF.

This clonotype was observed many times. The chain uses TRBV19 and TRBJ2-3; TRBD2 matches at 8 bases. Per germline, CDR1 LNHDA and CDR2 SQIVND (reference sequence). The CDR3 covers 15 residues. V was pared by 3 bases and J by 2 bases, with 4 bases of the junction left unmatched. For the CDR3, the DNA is TGTGCCAGTAGTATGAGAGCGGGGGACACAGATACGCAGTATTTT. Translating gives CASSMRAGDTDTQYF.

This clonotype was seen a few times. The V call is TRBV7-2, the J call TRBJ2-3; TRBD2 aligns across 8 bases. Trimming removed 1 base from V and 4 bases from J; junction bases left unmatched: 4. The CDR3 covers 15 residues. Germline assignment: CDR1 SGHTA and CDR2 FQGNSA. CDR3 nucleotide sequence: TGTGCCAGCAGCTTAGGGGCGGGAGGTGCAGATACGCAGTATTTT. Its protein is CASSLGAGGADTQYF.

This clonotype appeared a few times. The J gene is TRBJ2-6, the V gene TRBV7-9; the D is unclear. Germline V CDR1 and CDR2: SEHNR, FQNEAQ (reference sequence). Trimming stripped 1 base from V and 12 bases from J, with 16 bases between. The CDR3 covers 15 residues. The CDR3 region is CASSLDRPTRIVLTF. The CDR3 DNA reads TGTGCCAGCAGCTTAGATAGACCTACCCGGATCGTCCTGACTTTC.

The CDR3 DNA reads as TGTGCCAGCAGCCAAGGAACTAGCGGAAAAAACCCCTACGAGCAGTACTTC. This sequence encodes CASSQGTSGKNPYEQYF. The chain links TRBV3-1 to TRBJ2-7; 8 bases are shared with TRBD2. V lost 1 base to trimming and J lost 2 bases; unmatched junction nucleotides: 10. This CDR3 is built from 17 residues. The V gene's germline CDR1 is LGHDT and CDR2 YNNKEL (reference sequence).

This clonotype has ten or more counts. The CDR3: CASSLGARAGSGELFF. In DNA form, the CDR3 reads TGCGCCAGCAGCTTGGGGGCCAGGGCAGGATCCGGGGAGCTGTTTTTT. The rearrangement links TRBV5-1 to TRBJ2-2; D might be TRBD1 (5 bases). CDR3 size: 16 residues. V lost 0 bases to trimming and J lost 6 bases, with 15 bases between them. Germline V CDR1 and CDR2: SGHRS, YFSETQ.

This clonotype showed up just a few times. CDR3 DNA sequence: TGTGCCATCAGTGAGTCCGTAGGACTGAAGAATTCACCCCTCCACTTT. It is translated as CAISESVGLKNSPLHF. This chain uses TRBV10-3 with TRBJ1-6; D is uncertain. CDR3 size: 16 residues. Germline CDR1 ENHRY, CDR2 SYGVKD. With 0 bases removed from V and 7 bases from J, the gap between germline ends came to 13 bases.

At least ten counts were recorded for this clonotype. CDR3 residues: CASSWSGNYEQYF. DNA for the CDR3: TGTGCCAGCAGTTGGTCCGGGAACTACGAGCAGTACTTC. The chain links TRBV6-2 or TRBV6-3 to TRBJ2-7, with D possibly being TRBD2 (5 bases). Trimming left V 4 bases short and J 3 bases short, with 10 bases between. This CDR3 contains 13 residues. CDR1 and CDR2 from the germline V gene are MNHEY and SVGEGT.

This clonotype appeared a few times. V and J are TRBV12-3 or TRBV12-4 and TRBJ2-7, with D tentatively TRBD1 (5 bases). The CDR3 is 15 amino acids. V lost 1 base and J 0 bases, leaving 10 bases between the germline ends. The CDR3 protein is CASSLEQASSYEQYF. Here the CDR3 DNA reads TGTGCCAGCAGTTTAGAACAGGCCAGCTCCTACGAGCAGTACTTC.

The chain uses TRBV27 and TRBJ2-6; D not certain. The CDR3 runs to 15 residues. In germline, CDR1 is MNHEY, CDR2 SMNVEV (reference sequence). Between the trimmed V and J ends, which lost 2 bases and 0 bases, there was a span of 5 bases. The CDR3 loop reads CASSLVASGANVLTF. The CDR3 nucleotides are TGTGCCAGCAGTTTAGTGGCCTCTGGGGCCAACGTCCTGACTTTC.

The DNA for the CDR3 is TGTGCCAGCAGCCATCGGACTAGCGGGAGGGACGAGCAGTACTTC. Protein product: CASSHRTSGRDEQYF. V usage is TRBV7-9 and J usage is TRBJ2-7; 15 bases are shared with TRBD2. Trimming took 5 bases from V and 5 from J; bases not matched to a gene: 4. Germline CDR1 SEHNR, CDR2 FQNEAQ (reference sequence). This CDR3 has 15 residues.

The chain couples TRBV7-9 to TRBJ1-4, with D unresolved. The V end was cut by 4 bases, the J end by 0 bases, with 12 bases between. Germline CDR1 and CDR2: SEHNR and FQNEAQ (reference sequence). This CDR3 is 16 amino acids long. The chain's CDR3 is CASSSIRTATNEKLFF. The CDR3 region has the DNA TGTGCCAGCAGCTCCATCCGGACGGCAACTAATGAAAAACTGTTTTTT.

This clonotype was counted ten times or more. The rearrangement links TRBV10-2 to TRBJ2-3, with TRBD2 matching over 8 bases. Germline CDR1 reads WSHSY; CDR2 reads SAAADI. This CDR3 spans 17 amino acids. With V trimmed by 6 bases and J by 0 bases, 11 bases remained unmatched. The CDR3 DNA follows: TGCGCCAGCAGCAGGTTTGCGGGGGGAGCTAGCACAGATACGCAGTATTTT. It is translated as CASSRFAGGASTDTQYF.